The next 26 T cell receptor beta chains were all read from a single sample in a study of blood T cell repertoires in COVID-19. Produced via immunoSEQ multiplex PCR; TCRdb's table is partial and in-frame only. This table has about 130,000 clones, roughly four fifths appearing once. The sequenced sample consisted of PBMCs or T cells enriched from blood (not recorded which). These receptors all stem from a man aged 25 to 45 who had recovered from COVID-19.

The chain links TRBV2 to TRBJ2-5, with D maybe TRBD2 (5 bases). CDR3 length: 14 amino acids. The ends were cut back, 6 bases at V and 0 bases at J, with 11 bases in the middle. CDR1 SNHLY and CDR2 FYNNEI come from the germline V gene. CDR3 region: CASRPGVDQETQYF. As DNA, the CDR3 is TGTGCCAGCAGGCCCGGGGTTGACCAAGAGACCCAGTACTTC. Supplemented by reference TRBV2 and TRBJ2-5, the full variable domain reads EPEVTQTPSHQVTQMGQEVILRCVPISNHLYFYWYRQILGQKVEFLVSFYNNEISEKSEIFDDQFSVERPDGSNFTLKIRSTKLEDSAMYFCASRPGVDQETQYFGPGTRLLVL.

This chain joins TRBV19 and TRBJ2-3, with 11 bases that match TRBD2. Per the germline V gene, CDR1 is LNHDA and CDR2 is SQIVND (reference sequence). The V and J ends lost 3 bases and 2 bases, in that order; junction bases with no gene match: 7. CDR3 length equals 17 residues. CDR3 region: CASSIILAGGPTDTQYF. CDR3 bases: TGTGCCAGTAGTATCATCCTAGCGGGGGGCCCCACAGATACGCAGTATTTT.

The genes are TRBV5-4 and TRBJ1-6; D gene unclear. There are 14 residues in the CDR3. Trimming stripped 4 bases from V and 7 bases from J, with 12 bases between. CDR1 and CDR2 (germline): SGHNT, YYREEE (reference sequence). CDR3 in DNA: TGTGCCAGCAGCCCTAAAAGTTCAAATTCACCCCTCCACTTT. It specifies CASSPKSSNSPLHF.

The chain joins TRBV2 to TRBJ2-1; 11 nucleotides line up with TRBD2. After removal of 11 bases from V and 6 bases from J, the junction contained 9 bases not matched to a gene. Germline assignment: CDR1 SNHLY and CDR2 FYNNEI. The CDR3 has 14 amino acids. CDR3 DNA: TGTGCCTCCAATCTAGCGGGAGGTCGCAATGAGCAGTTCTTC. Protein product: CASNLAGGRNEQFF. The complete variable domain, with remaining parts taken from reference TRBV2 and TRBJ2-1, reads EPEVTQTPSHQVTQMGQEVILRCVPISNHLYFYWYRQILGQKVEFLVSFYNNEISEKSEIFDDQFSVERPDGSNFTLKIRSTKLEDSAMYFCASNLAGGRNEQFFGPGTRLTVL.

The V gene is TRBV19, the J gene TRBJ2-1; 7 bases align to TRBD2. V shed 5 bases and J 3 bases; nucleotides not matched to a gene: 1. Germline CDR1 reads LNHDA; CDR2 reads SQIVND (reference sequence). This CDR3 is built from 13 residues. The CDR3 loop is CASSPGGYNEQFF. Here the CDR3 DNA reads TGTGCCAGTAGTCCGGGAGGCTACAATGAGCAGTTCTTC.

This clone was counted once. The chain has TRBV3-1 (or the pseudogene TRBV3-2) and TRBJ2-3, with TRBD2 identical over 8 bases. In germline, CDR1 is LGHDT, CDR2 YNNKEL (reference sequence). The J segment lost 13 bases and the V segment lost 1 base, leaving 4 bases of the junction unmatched. The CDR3 loop spans 12 amino acids. The CDR3 protein is CASSQVPGGEYF. As DNA, the CDR3 is TGTGCCAGCAGCCAAGTTCCGGGAGGGGAGTATTTT.

The V gene is TRBV9, the J gene TRBJ2-1; 13 nucleotides match TRBD2. This CDR3 spans 15 amino acids. The V gene end was trimmed by 3 bases and the J gene end by 7 bases; junction bases not matched to a gene: 4. Per the germline V gene, CDR1 is SGDLS and CDR2 is YYNGEE. The DNA of the CDR3 is TGTGCCAGCAGCGCCGGACTAGCGGGAGTGAATGAGCAGTTCTTC. It encodes CASSAGLAGVNEQFF.

At least ten counts were recorded for this clone. This chain links TRBV19 with TRBJ2-7, with a possible D match to TRBD2 (6 bases). This CDR3 has 14 amino acids. Trimming removed 4 bases from V and 0 bases from J, with 10 bases in between. Germline loops: CDR1 LNHDA, CDR2 SQIVND (reference sequence). The CDR3 loop reads CASSKGLDSYEQYF. DNA of the CDR3: TGTGCCAGTAGTAAGGGACTGGACTCCTACGAGCAGTACTTC.

This clone was picked up many times. The chain employs TRBV19 and TRBJ1-1, with D possibly TRBD1 on 5 matching bases. CDR3 size: 14 residues. The germline CDR1 and CDR2 sequences are LNHDA and SQIVND (reference sequence). The V gene lost 4 bases and the J gene lost 1 base, with 10 bases spanning the gap. The CDR3 spells CASSTGLQNTEAFF. The CDR3 DNA reads as TGTGCCAGTAGTACGGGACTGCAGAACACTGAAGCTTTCTTT.

A few counts support this clone. The chain is built from TRBV5-1 and TRBJ2-7; 7 bases line up with TRBD1. Trimming removed 0 bases from V and 6 bases from J; junction bases left unmatched: 3. CDR1 SGHRS and CDR2 YFSETQ come from the germline V gene. The CDR3 is made up of 13 amino acids. The DNA of the CDR3 is TGCGCCAGCAGCTTGGAGACAGGGAGCGAGCAGTACTTC. Amino acids: CASSLETGSEQYF.

The V gene is TRBV10-2, the J gene TRBJ2-1, with D possibly TRBD2 on 6 matching bases. Between the trimmed V and J ends, which lost 8 bases and 5 bases, there was a span of 16 bases. The germline gives CDR1 WSHSY, CDR2 SAAADI. The CDR3 length is 14 residues. CDR3 sequence reads: CASLDGGSHNEQFF. As DNA, the CDR3 is TGCGCCAGCTTAGATGGGGGGAGTCACAATGAGCAGTTCTTC.

This chain uses TRBV11-2 with TRBJ2-1, with D uncertain. This CDR3 has 18 amino acids. The germline CDR1 and CDR2 sequences are SGHAT and FQNNGV. Trimming removed 1 base at V and 0 bases at J, with 16 bases between. The CDR3 DNA sequence: TGTGCCAGCAGCTTAGTAGCCAGCGTAGGTAGCTCCTACAATGAGCAGTTCTTC. Protein product: CASSLVASVGSSYNEQFF.

The chain is built from TRBV2 and TRBJ1-3; no definite D call. The CDR3 runs 14 residues. Germline CDR1 SNHLY, CDR2 FYNNEI. V lost 3 bases to trimming and J lost 3 bases, with 9 bases between them. The CDR3 protein is CASSDGLNGNTIYF. The CDR3 nucleotides are TGTGCCAGCAGTGATGGACTGAATGGAAACACCATATATTTT. Drawing the rest from reference TRBV2 and TRBJ1-3, the complete variable domain is EPEVTQTPSHQVTQMGQEVILRCVPISNHLYFYWYRQILGQKVEFLVSFYNNEISEKSEIFDDQFSVERPDGSNFTLKIRSTKLEDSAMYFCASSDGLNGNTIYFGEGSWLTVV.

The CDR3 here is CASSQGTGPDTQYF. In DNA, the CDR3 is TGTGCCAGCAGCCAAGGGACAGGGCCAGATACGCAGTATTTT. V usage is TRBV14 and J usage is TRBJ2-3; the match to TRBD1 covers 8 bases. Germline loops: CDR1 SGHDN, CDR2 FVKESK. This CDR3 contains 14 residues. The junction had 1 base not matched to a gene; V was cut back by 1 base and J by 4 bases.

The chain recombines TRBV2 with TRBJ1-5, with a possible D match to TRBD1 (6 bases). V shed 9 bases and J shed 6 bases, with 15 bases lying between them. The CDR3 sequence is 13 residues long. Germline V gene lookup returns CDR1 SNHLY and CDR2 FYNNEI. CDR3 protein: CASAEGGSQPQHF. CDR3 DNA sequence: TGTGCCAGTGCGGAGGGGGGGAGTCAGCCCCAGCATTTT.

This chain uses TRBV5-5 with TRBJ1-1; D gene uncertain. V lost 6 bases to trimming and J lost 4 bases, with 19 bases between them. The CDR3 consists of 15 residues. CDR1 and CDR2 (germline): SGHKS, YYEKEE (reference sequence). This chain's CDR3 is CASTISHGWSTEAFF. DNA of the CDR3: TGTGCCAGCACCATCTCCCATGGGTGGAGCACTGAAGCTTTCTTT.

The chain couples TRBV9 to TRBJ1-1; 7 bases fit TRBD1. CDR1 is SGDLS, CDR2 YYNGEE, per germline. V lost 1 base and J lost 6; bases outside the gene matches: 9. The CDR3 is 15 amino acids. The CDR3 protein is CASSVTGDPGPEAFF. The CDR3 DNA reads TGTGCCAGCAGCGTAACAGGGGACCCAGGGCCTGAAGCTTTCTTT.

The chain links TRBV2 to TRBJ2-1; 7 positions agree with TRBD2. This CDR3 has 16 amino acids. Germline V gene data show CDR1 as SNHLY and CDR2 as FYNNEI. Trimming removed 7 bases from V and 0 bases from J; junction bases left unmatched: 9. Here the CDR3 DNA reads TGTGCCAGCAAGGGCGGTAGCGGGTTCTCCTACAATGAGCAGTTCTTC. Amino acids: CASKGGSGFSYNEQFF.

This chain links TRBV5-4 with TRBJ1-3, with D unclear. The CDR3 runs 13 residues. V lost 5 bases, J lost 4 bases, and 10 bases lay in between. In germline, CDR1 is SGHNT, CDR2 YYREEE (reference sequence). The CDR3 nucleotides are TGTGCCAGCAGTCCAACGGGGGGAAACACCATATATTTT. Residues: CASSPTGGNTIYF.

The V and J genes are TRBV6-6 and TRBJ2-5; the match to TRBD1 covers 8 bases. Germline trimming cut 0 bases from V and 5 bases from J; bases unmatched to any gene: 8. CDR1 is MNHNY and CDR2 is SVGAGI in the germline V gene (reference sequence). The CDR3 consists of 16 residues. DNA of the CDR3: TGTGCCAGCAGTTACTCGCAGGGGGCTTCTGTGGAGACCCAGTACTTC. This codes for CASSYSQGASVETQYF.

V gene TRBV5-6 combines with J gene TRBJ1-2; maybe TRBD1 (5 bases). Germline CDR1 is SGHDT and CDR2 is YYEEEE. The CDR3 loop spans 14 amino acids. V lost 1 base and J lost 5, with 12 bases in between. The CDR3 coding sequence is TGTGCCAGCAGCTTGTATTCACGGGGGTATGGCTACACCTTC. Amino acid sequence: CASSLYSRGYGYTF.

The rearrangement joins TRBV5-1 to TRBJ1-2, with a tentative D call TRBD1 (6 bases). The CDR3 sequence is 14 residues long. V lost 4 bases, J lost 7 bases, and 17 bases lay in between. CDR1 and CDR2 (germline): SGHRS, YFSETQ. The CDR3 DNA follows: TGCGCCAGCAGCGCCGCGGGGGGGGCGCGTGGCTACACCTTC. Protein product: CASSAAGGARGYTF.

CDR3 coding DNA: TGTGCCAGCAGCTTGGGGGGACTTAGCACAGATACGCAGTATTTT. Residues: CASSLGGLSTDTQYF. This chain joins TRBV5-4 and TRBJ2-3; TRBD2 might be the D (6 bases). V was shortened by 0 bases and J by 0 bases, with 8 bases between the two germline ends. The CDR3 runs 15 residues. Per the germline V gene, CDR1 is SGHNT and CDR2 is YYREEE (reference sequence). The variable domain in full, with the rest retrieved from reference TRBV5-4 and TRBJ2-3, is ETGVTQSPTHLIKTRGQQVTLRCSSQSGHNTVSWYQQALGQGPQFIFQYYREEENGRGNFPPRFSGLQFPNYSSELNVNALELDDSALYLCASSLGGLSTDTQYFGPGTRLTVL.

This chain links TRBV7-2 with TRBJ1-2; 8 nucleotides align to TRBD1. Unmatched junction bases numbered 6, after V lost 1 base and J lost 5 bases. This CDR3 has 15 amino acids. Looked up from germline, CDR1 is SGHTA and CDR2 is FQGNSA. The CDR3 region has the DNA TGTGCCAGCAGCTTAGGAGACAGGGGATTATATGGCTACACCTTC. This sequence encodes CASSLGDRGLYGYTF.

This clone was observed a few times. This chain joins TRBV28 and TRBJ1-1; 10 bases are shared with TRBD1. The ends lost 3 bases at V and 10 bases at J; junction bases unmatched: 2. CDR1 MDHEN and CDR2 SYDVKM come from the germline V gene. CDR3 size: 12 residues. The CDR3, as DNA: TGTGCCAGCAGTTTGGGGACAGGGGTAGCTTTCTTT. Translated: CASSLGTGVAFF.

The chain couples TRBV18 to TRBJ1-5, with 10 bases matching TRBD1. Unmatched junction bases numbered 4, after V lost 2 bases and J lost 0 bases. Germline lookup yields CDR1 KGHSH and CDR2 LQKENI. CDR3 length equals 17 residues. This CDR3 reads CASSPGTGAYSNQPQHF. For the CDR3, the DNA is TGTGCCAGCTCACCAGGGACAGGGGCCTATAGCAATCAGCCCCAGCATTTT.